The clone carrying this TCR beta chain was seen a few times. The antigen remains undetermined. This CDR3 spans 16 amino acids. The germline gives CDR1 GTSNPN, CDR2 SVGIG (reference sequence). V was trimmed by 2 bases and J by 6 bases, leaving 20 bases between them. This record belongs to a study of cytomegalovirus exposure and HLA in healthy donors. The PCR had 60 Vbeta and 13 Jbeta primers. The repertoire was sequenced with immunoSEQ multiplex PCR; TCRdb's copy has only in-frame clones and lacks some. Here the sample spans more than 140,000 clones, around 79% being singletons. Findings and limits, study-wide: A later analysis showed HLA-associated TCR beta chains outstripping equally common others in clonal expansion. A later analysis linked some 17,000 TCR beta sequences to HLA alleles at 0.05 false discovery rate. Most sequenced TCRs were rare (though some public TCRs occurred in many donors).

The chain has TRBV30 and TRBJ2-1, with a possible D match to TRBD2 (6 bases). The sequencing sample was made of PBMCs. This sequence was found in a male donor in good health and CMV-seronegative. The CDR3 DNA follows: TGTGCCTGGAGTTTCGGGTCCACCCCCGGGGGCAATGAGCAGTTCTTC. Translating it yields CAWSFGSTPGGNEQFF.